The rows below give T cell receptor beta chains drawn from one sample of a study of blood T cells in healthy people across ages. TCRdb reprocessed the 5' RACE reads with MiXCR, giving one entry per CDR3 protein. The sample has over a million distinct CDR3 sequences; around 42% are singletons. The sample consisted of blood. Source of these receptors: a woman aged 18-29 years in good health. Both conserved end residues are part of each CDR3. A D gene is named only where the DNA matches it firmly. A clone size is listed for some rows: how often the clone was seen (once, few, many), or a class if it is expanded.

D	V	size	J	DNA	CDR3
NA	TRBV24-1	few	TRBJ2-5	TGTGCCACCAGTGATGGTTACCAAGAGACCCAGTACTTC	CATSDGYQETQYF
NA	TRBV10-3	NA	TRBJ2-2	TGTGCCACTCGGGACTACACCGGGGAGCTGTTTTTT	CATRDYTGELFF
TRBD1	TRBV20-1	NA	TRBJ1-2	TGCAGTGCTAGAGATCGACAGGGGTTCCCTGGGTATGACTACACCTTC	CSARDRQGFPGYDYTF
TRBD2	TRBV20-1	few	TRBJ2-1	TGCAGTGCTGGGGGCGGGACTAGCGGAGGGAATGAGCAGTTCTTC	CSAGGGTSGGNEQFF
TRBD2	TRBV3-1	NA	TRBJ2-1	TGTGCCACAGTAGCGGGAGGGTCTAATGAGCAGTTCTTC	CATVAGGSNEQFF
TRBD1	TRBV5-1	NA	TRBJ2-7	TGCGCCAGCGCAGGACAGGGGACGTACGAGCAGTACTTC	CASAGQGTYEQYF
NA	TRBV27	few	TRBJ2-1	TGTGCCAGCAGTTTTGGGGGGTACTACAATGAGCAGTTCTTC	CASSFGGYYNEQFF
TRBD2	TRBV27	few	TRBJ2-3	TGTGCCAGCAGTTTACGGACTAGCGGGGTGGGAGATACGCAGTATTTT	CASSLRTSGVGDTQYF
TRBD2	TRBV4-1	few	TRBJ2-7	TGCGCCAGCAGCCAGGATAGCGGGTACACCTACGAGCAGTACTTC	CASSQDSGYTYEQYF
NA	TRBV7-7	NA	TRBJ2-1	TGTGCCGGCAGCTTAGACGATTACAATGAGCAGTTCTTC	CAGSLDDYNEQFF
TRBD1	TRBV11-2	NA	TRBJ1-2	TGTGCCAGCAGATTAGATGCGACAGGGTCTGGCTACACCTTC	CASRLDATGSGYTF
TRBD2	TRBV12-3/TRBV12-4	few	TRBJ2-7	TGTGCCAGCAGTTTCTGGCGGGGGGGCTTCAACGAGCAGTACTTC	CASSFWRGGFNEQYF
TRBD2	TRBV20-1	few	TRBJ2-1	TGCAGTGCTAGTCCCGGGACTAGCAACAATGAGCAGTTCTTC	CSASPGTSNNEQFF
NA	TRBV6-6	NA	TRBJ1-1	TGTGCCAGCACCTCAGGTAGTTTCACTGAAGCTTTCTTT	CASTSGSFTEAFF
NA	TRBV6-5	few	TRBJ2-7	TGTGCCAGCAGTTCCCCGCCGGGTTTTTACGAGCAGTACTTC	CASSSPPGFYEQYF
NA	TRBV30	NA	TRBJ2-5	TGTGCCTGGAGGGTACTAGCTTCGGGGACCCAGTACTTC	CAWRVLASGTQYF
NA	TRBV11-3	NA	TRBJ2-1	TGTGCCAGCAGCTTAGTTTCTAGCTTGGGTGAGCAGTTCTTC	CASSLVSSLGEQFF
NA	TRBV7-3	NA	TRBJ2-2	TGTGCCAGCAGCATTACCGGGACATTGAACACCGGGGAGCTGTTTTTT	CASSITGTLNTGELFF
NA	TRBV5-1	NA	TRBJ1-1	TGCGCCAGCAGCCTGCCACAGGGAGGAGCTGAAGCTTTCTTT	CASSLPQGGAEAFF
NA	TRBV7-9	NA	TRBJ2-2	TGTGCCAGCCCGATATGGACAGTGAACACCGGGGAGCTGTTTTTT	CASPIWTVNTGELFF
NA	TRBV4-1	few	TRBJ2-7	TGCGCCAGCAGCCAAACCCTGAAGACCTACGAGCAGTACTTC	CASSQTLKTYEQYF
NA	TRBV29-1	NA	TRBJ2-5	TGCAGCGTCCGGACAGCAGACCGGACCCAGTACTTC	CSVRTADRTQYF
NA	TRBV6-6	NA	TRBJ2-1	TGTGCCAGCGGGCAATTTAGTAATGAGCAGTTCTTC	CASGQFSNEQFF
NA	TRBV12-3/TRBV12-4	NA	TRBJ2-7	TGTGCCAGCAGCTTCCAGGCCAGGGGTTCCTACGAGCAGTACTTC	CASSFQARGSYEQYF
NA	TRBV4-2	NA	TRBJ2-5	TGTGCCAGCAGCCAAGGTACAGCTAGCTACGAGACCCAGTACTTC	CASSQGTASYETQYF
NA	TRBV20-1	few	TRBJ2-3	TGCAGTGCTCTCGACCACCCAGAACAGTATTTT	CSALDHPEQYF